This TCR beta chain comes out of a study of blood T cell repertoires in COVID-19. As for the study in general: Whether acute or convalescent, the COVID-19 samples came from the United States, Italy and Spain.

The authors' processing: For nucleated cells, counts were estimated from reference gene primer amplification. Method: immunoSEQ multiplex PCR; TCRdb's copy keeps in-frame clones and lacks some. V and J calls plus clone size are reproduced from that table; the DNA served to infer D and trimming. The sample records about 50,000 clones, more than 80% being singletons. V dropped 5 bases and J dropped 9 bases, with 22 bases sitting between them. Germline CDR1 reads KGHDR; CDR2 reads SFDVKD. CDR3 length: 16 residues. The chain joins TRBV24-1 to TRBJ2-1; possibly TRBD2 for D (6 bases). Material: peripheral blood. This TCR came from a man aged 60 to 69 with acute or convalescent COVID-19. The CDR3 protein is CATSGPPAGRGSEQFF. As DNA, the CDR3 is TGTGCCACCAGTGGCCCGCCCGCAGGTCGGGGGAGTGAGCAGTTCTTC.